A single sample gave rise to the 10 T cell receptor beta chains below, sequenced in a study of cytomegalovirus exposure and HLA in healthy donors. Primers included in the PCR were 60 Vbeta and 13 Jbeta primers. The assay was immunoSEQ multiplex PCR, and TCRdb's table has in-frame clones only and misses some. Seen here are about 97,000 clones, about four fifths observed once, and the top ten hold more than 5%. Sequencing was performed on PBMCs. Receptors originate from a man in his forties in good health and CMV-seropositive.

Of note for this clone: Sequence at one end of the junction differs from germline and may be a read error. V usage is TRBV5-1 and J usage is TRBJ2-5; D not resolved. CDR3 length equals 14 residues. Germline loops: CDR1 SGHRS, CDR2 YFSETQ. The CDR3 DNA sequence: TGCGCCAGCGGCTTGGCTCAGCGCCAAGAGACCCAGTACTTC. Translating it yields CASGLAQRQETQYF. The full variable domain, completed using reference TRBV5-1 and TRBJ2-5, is KAGVTQTPRYLIKTRGQQVTLSCSPISGHRSVSWYQQTPGQGLQFLFEYFSETQRNKGNFPGRFSGRQFSNSRSEMNVSTLELGDSALYLCASGLAQRQETQYFGPGTRLLVL.

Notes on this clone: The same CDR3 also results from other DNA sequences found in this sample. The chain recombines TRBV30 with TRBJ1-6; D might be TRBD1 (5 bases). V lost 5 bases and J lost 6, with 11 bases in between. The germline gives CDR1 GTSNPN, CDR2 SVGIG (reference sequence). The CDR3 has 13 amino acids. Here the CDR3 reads CAWGGGGNSPLHF. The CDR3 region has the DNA TGTGCCTGGGGCGGCGGGGGTAATTCACCCCTCCACTTT. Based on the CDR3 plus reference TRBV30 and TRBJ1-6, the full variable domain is SQTIHQWPATLVQPVGSPLSLECTVEGTSNPNLYWYRQAAGRGLQLLFYSVGIGQISSEVPQNLSASRPQDRQFILSSKKLLLSDSGFYLCAWGGGGNSPLHFGNGTRLTVT.

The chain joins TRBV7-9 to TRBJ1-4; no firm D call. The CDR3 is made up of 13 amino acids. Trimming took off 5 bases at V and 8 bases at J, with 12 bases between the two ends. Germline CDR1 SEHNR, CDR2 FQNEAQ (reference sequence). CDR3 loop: CASSQPGVEKLFF. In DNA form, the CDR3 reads TGTGCCAGCAGCCAACCCGGGGTGGAAAAACTGTTTTTT.

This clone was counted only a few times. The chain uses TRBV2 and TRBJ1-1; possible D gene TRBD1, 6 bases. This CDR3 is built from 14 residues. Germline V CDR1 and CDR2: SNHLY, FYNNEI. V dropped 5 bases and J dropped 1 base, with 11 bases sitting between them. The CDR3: CASSNRATNTEAFF. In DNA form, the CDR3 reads TGTGCCAGCAGTAACAGGGCTACGAACACTGAAGCTTTCTTT.

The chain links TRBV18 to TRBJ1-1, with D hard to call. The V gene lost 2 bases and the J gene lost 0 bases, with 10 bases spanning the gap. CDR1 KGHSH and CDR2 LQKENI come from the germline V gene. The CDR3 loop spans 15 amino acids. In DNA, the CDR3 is TGTGCCAGCTCACCAGCCCGGGTTCTGAACACTGAAGCTTTCTTT. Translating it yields CASSPARVLNTEAFF.

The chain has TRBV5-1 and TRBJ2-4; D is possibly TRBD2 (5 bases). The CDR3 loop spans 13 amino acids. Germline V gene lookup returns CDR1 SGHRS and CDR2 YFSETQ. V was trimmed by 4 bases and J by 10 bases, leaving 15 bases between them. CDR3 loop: CASSTDSLSIQYF. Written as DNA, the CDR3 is TGCGCCAGCAGCACGGACTCCTTGAGTATTCAGTACTTC.

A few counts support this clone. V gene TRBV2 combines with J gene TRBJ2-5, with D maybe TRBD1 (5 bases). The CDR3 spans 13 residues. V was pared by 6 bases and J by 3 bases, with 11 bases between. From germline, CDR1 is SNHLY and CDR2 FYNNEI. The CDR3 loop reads CASSIDREETQYF. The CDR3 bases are TGTGCCAGCAGCATTGACAGAGAAGAGACCCAGTACTTC.

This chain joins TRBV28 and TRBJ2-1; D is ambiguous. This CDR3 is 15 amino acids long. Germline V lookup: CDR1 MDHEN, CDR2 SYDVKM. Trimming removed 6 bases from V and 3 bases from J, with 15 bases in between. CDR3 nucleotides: TGTGCCAGCAGAGACATAGGTTTAGGCTACAATGAGCAGTTCTTC. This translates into CASRDIGLGYNEQFF.

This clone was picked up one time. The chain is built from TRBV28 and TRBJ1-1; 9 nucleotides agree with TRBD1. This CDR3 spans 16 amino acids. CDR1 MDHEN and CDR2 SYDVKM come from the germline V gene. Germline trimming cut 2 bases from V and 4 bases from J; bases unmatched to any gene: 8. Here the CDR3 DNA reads TGTGCCAGCAGTTTACCCTCCGGGACAGGGCCCACTGAAGCTTTCTTT. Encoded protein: CASSLPSGTGPTEAFF.

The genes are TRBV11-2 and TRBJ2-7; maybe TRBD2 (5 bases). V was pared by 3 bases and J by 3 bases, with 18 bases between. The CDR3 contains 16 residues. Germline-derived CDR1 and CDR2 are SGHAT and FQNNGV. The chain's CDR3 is CASSFDPGSYLYEQYF. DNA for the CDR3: TGTGCCAGCAGCTTCGATCCGGGGTCGTACCTCTACGAGCAGTACTTC.